This entry lists 25 T cell receptor beta chains sequenced from one sample in a study of CD8+ T cells in alopecia areata. Investigators isolated RNA and reverse transcribed it into cDNA to act as the sequencing template. The method was immunoSEQ multiplex PCR; TCRdb's version includes in-frame clones alone and lacks a portion of them. The sample includes 75,000 to 100,000 clones, around 38% seen only once; the top ten take about 1.2%. Sequencing input: CD4+ T cells sorted from blood. Receptors were obtained from a human donor with alopecia areata.

The rearrangement joins TRBV27 to TRBJ2-5; maybe TRBD1 (6 bases). The germline V gene has CDR1 MNHEY and CDR2 SMNVEV (reference sequence). The CDR3 consists of 16 residues. V was clipped by 0 bases and J by 5 bases, with 16 bases between them. DNA for the CDR3: TGTGCCAGCAGTTTATCGCGCCAGGGGCTTCGGGAGACCCAGTACTTC. This gives the protein CASSLSRQGLRETQYF.

The rearrangement links TRBV6-5 to TRBJ1-2, with TRBD1 matching 8 bases. Trimming cost V 6 bases and J 5 bases; bases outside gene matches: 11. Germline CDR1 MNHEY, CDR2 SVGAGI. CDR3 length: 15 amino acids. The CDR3 DNA follows: TGTGCCAGCAGCGATCCACAGGGGGGTTGGTATGGCTACACCTTC. Its translation: CASSDPQGGWYGYTF.

This chain uses TRBV14 with TRBJ2-2; D might be TRBD2 (5 bases). This CDR3 contains 17 residues. The germline V gene has CDR1 SGHDN and CDR2 FVKESK. Trimming removed 2 bases at V and 4 bases at J, with 17 bases between. The DNA for the CDR3 is TGTGCCAGCAGCCAATCCCTCGGTTTTGGAGGCACCGGGGAGCTGTTTTTT. Translation: CASSQSLGFGGTGELFF.

This clone was observed a few times. The J gene is TRBJ2-1, the V gene TRBV30; D is ambiguous. CDR1 and CDR2 (germline): GTSNPN, SVGIG (reference sequence). With 3 bases removed from V and 2 bases from J, the gap between germline ends came to 14 bases. CDR3 length: 15 residues. CDR3 loop: CAWRHSASAYNEQFF. In DNA, the CDR3 is TGTGCCTGGAGGCATAGTGCTTCCGCCTACAATGAGCAGTTCTTC.

This clone came up once. This chain uses TRBV9 with TRBJ2-5; D gene unclear. The CDR3 totals 15 residues. The germline gives CDR1 SGDLS, CDR2 YYNGEE. With 0 bases removed from V and 4 bases from J, the gap between germline ends came to 13 bases. The CDR3 loop reads CASSVAHSRGETQYF. In DNA, the CDR3 is TGTGCCAGCAGCGTAGCTCATAGCAGAGGAGAGACCCAGTACTTC.

There are a few counts of this clone. Written as DNA, the CDR3 is TGCAGCGTTCAGACTAGCGGGAGACCCAAAAACATTCAGTACTTC. It translates to CSVQTSGRPKNIQYF. The gene calls are TRBV29-1 and TRBJ2-4, with 12 bases fitting TRBD2. Trimming cost V 5 bases and J 2 bases; bases outside gene matches: 4. This CDR3 region has 15 residues. Germline CDR1 and CDR2: SQVTM and ANQGSEA.

The chain links TRBV28 to TRBJ2-7, with D uncertain. The CDR3 spans 12 residues. The germline V gene encodes CDR1 MDHEN and CDR2 SYDVKM. Deletions cut 5 bases from V and 6 bases from J, with 11 bases between. Written as DNA, the CDR3 is TGTGCCAGCAGTCGACAACGCCTCGAGCAGTACTTC. Residues: CASSRQRLEQYF. Together with reference TRBV28 and TRBJ2-7, the CDR3 gives the full variable domain: DVKVTQSSRYLVKRTGEKVFLECVQDMDHENMFWYRQDPGLGLRLIYFSYDVKMKEKGDIPEGYSVSREKKERFSLILESASTNQTSMYLCASSRQRLEQYFGPGTRLTVT.

In its sample, this clone was seen a few times. The genes are TRBV28 and TRBJ2-7; maybe TRBD1 (5 bases). Germline V gives CDR1 MDHEN, CDR2 SYDVKM. This CDR3 is 14 amino acids long. With 4 bases removed from V and 7 bases from J, the gap between germline ends came to 17 bases. This chain's CDR3 is CASSSSRRVHEQYF. DNA of the CDR3: TGTGCCAGCAGTTCTTCCCGCAGGGTGCATGAGCAGTACTTC.

The chain links TRBV30 to TRBJ1-1; D call uncertain. Per the germline V gene, CDR1 is GTSNPN and CDR2 is SVGIG (reference sequence). The V gene lost 6 bases and the J gene lost 4 bases, with 15 bases spanning the gap. The CDR3 consists of 13 residues. The CDR3 protein is CACRKGVGTEAFF. The DNA for the CDR3 is TGTGCCTGCCGGAAGGGCGTTGGCACTGAAGCTTTCTTT.

This clone has just a few counts. The rearrangement links TRBV18 to TRBJ2-7, with no clear D. The germline CDR1 and CDR2 sequences are KGHSH and LQKENI. The CDR3 is 14 amino acids. V was pared by 3 bases and J by 0 bases, with 9 bases between. The CDR3 DNA follows: TGTGCCAGCTCACCTGAGGTAGCCTCCTACGAGCAGTACTTC. It specifies CASSPEVASYEQYF. The entire variable domain, with the rest obtained from reference TRBV18 and TRBJ2-7, is as follows: NAGVMQNPRHLVRRRGQEARLRCSPMKGHSHVYWYRQLPEEGLKFMVYLQKENIIDESGMPKERFSAEFPKEGPSILRIQQVVRGDSAAYFCASSPEVASYEQYFGPGTRLTVT.

This clone was detected a few times. The chain is built from TRBV4-1 and TRBJ2-7; D is undetermined. CDR3 length: 16 amino acids. Germline CDR1 and CDR2: MGHRA and YSYEKL. V dropped 0 bases and J dropped 3 bases, with 15 bases sitting between them. The DNA of the CDR3 is TGCGCCAGCAGCCAAGATTTGGCTCAAGGCCTCTACGAGCAGTACTTC. Translation: CASSQDLAQGLYEQYF.

The chain is built from TRBV11-1 and TRBJ2-5; 13 bases fit TRBD2. Trimming removed 3 bases from V and 6 bases from J; junction bases left unmatched: 4. The CDR3 extends over 15 amino acids. Per germline, CDR1 SGHAT and CDR2 FQDESV (reference sequence). The CDR3 reads CASSFGLAGDQTQYF. The CDR3 coding sequence is TGTGCCAGCAGCTTTGGACTAGCGGGGGATCAGACCCAGTACTTC.

The chain recombines TRBV5-1 with TRBJ1-1; 7 bases match TRBD1. Germline trimming cut 8 bases from V and 0 bases from J; bases unmatched to any gene: 13. The CDR3 totals 16 residues. The germline gives CDR1 SGHRS, CDR2 YFSETQ. The CDR3 region is CASRPGQTLMNTEAFF. The CDR3 DNA reads as TGCGCCAGTCGACCGGGACAGACACTCATGAACACTGAAGCTTTCTTT.

This clone was observed a few times. The gene calls are TRBV7-9 and TRBJ2-7, with D perhaps matching TRBD1 (5 bases). The germline V and J ends were trimmed by 5 bases and 3 bases, with 11 bases remaining between them. The CDR3 runs to 13 residues. Germline loops: CDR1 SEHNR, CDR2 FQNEAQ (reference sequence). The CDR3 loop reads CASSNRQGYEQYF. The CDR3 DNA sequence: TGTGCCAGCAGCAACCGGCAGGGCTACGAGCAGTACTTC.

This clone was observed a few times. The rearrangement links TRBV27 to TRBJ2-7; 10 bases match TRBD2. J gave up 2 bases and V 6 bases, and 7 bases lay outside the gene matches. Germline loops: CDR1 MNHEY, CDR2 SMNVEV (reference sequence). The CDR3 runs 15 residues. This CDR3 is CASRISGRSAYEQYF. CDR3 coding DNA: TGTGCCAGCAGAATTAGCGGGAGGTCTGCCTACGAGCAGTACTTC.

The chain is built from TRBV7-3 and TRBJ2-2; D is unclear. The germline CDR1 and CDR2 sequences are SGHTA and FQGTGA. This CDR3 has 13 amino acids. V lost 2 bases and J lost 8, with 9 bases in between. This CDR3 is CASSLYVTGELFF. The CDR3, as DNA: TGTGCCAGCAGCTTATACGTCACAGGGGAGCTGTTTTTT.

This chain links TRBV6-4 with TRBJ1-4, with D maybe TRBD1 (5 bases). The CDR3 consists of 14 residues. Trimming shortened V by 8 bases and J by 7 bases, and 17 bases separated the two germline ends. Germline V gene sequence: CDR1 MRHNA, CDR2 SNTAGT. The CDR3 bases are TGTGCCAGCTCGGCACAGGACTCGGGTGAAAAACTGTTTTTT. Protein: CASSAQDSGEKLFF.

The J gene is TRBJ2-3, the V gene TRBV5-1; 9 bases are a match to TRBD1. V dropped 2 bases and J dropped 4; count of bases not matched to a gene: 5. Germline CDR1 reads SGHRS; CDR2 reads YFSETQ. This CDR3 comprises 15 residues. CDR3 sequence (DNA): TGCGCCAGCAGCTTAGCAGGGACAGGGTCAGATACGCAGTATTTT. Translating it yields CASSLAGTGSDTQYF.

This rearrangement joins TRBV2 to TRBJ2-5; D possibly uses TRBD1 or TRBD2 (6 bases each). This CDR3 comprises 15 residues. Germline V gene sequence: CDR1 SNHLY, CDR2 FYNNEI. V lost 4 bases, J lost 4 bases, and 16 bases lay in between. For the CDR3, the DNA is TGTGCCAGCAGTGTCATGGGGGGCAGGTCAGAGACCCAGTACTTC. It codes for CASSVMGGRSETQYF.

This clone was detected only a few times. V usage is TRBV28 and J usage is TRBJ2-2, with D possibly matching TRBD1 (5 bases). CDR1 and CDR2 from the germline V gene are MDHEN and SYDVKM. Trimming stripped 8 bases from V and 6 bases from J, with 10 bases between. CDR3 length: 12 amino acids. The CDR3 region is CASCRDPGELFF. The CDR3 coding sequence is TGTGCCAGCTGCAGGGATCCCGGGGAGCTGTTTTTT.

The V gene is TRBV4-1, the J gene TRBJ1-2; D unresolved. This CDR3 is 16 amino acids long. CDR1 and CDR2 (germline): MGHRA, YSYEKL. V lost 0 bases and J 1 base, leaving 12 bases between the germline ends. The CDR3 DNA reads as TGCGCCAGCAGCCAAGATGATTTTGGACTTAACTATGGCTACACCTTC. As protein: CASSQDDFGLNYGYTF.

The J gene is TRBJ2-3, the V gene TRBV6-5; no clear D gene. Between the trimmed V and J ends, which lost 5 bases and 5 bases, there was a span of 8 bases. CDR3 size: 12 residues. Looked up from germline, CDR1 is MNHEY and CDR2 is SVGAGI. The CDR3 spells CASSVRGDTQYF. The CDR3 DNA is TGTGCCAGCAGTGTACGAGGAGATACGCAGTATTTT.

The chain combines TRBV11-2 with TRBJ2-7; D may be TRBD2 (6 bases). With 1 base removed from V and 3 bases from J, the gap between germline ends came to 22 bases. CDR1 is SGHAT and CDR2 is FQNNGV in the germline V gene. The CDR3 covers 18 residues. The CDR3 region is CASSLVGGVRGKIYEQYF. The CDR3 DNA reads as TGTGCCAGCAGCTTAGTTGGGGGTGTCCGGGGGAAGATCTACGAGCAGTACTTC.

The chain has TRBV7-9 and TRBJ2-3, with 7 nucleotides matching TRBD1. CDR1 and CDR2 (germline): SEHNR, FQNEAQ (reference sequence). V was pared by 8 bases and J by 5 bases, with 10 bases of the junction left unmatched. This CDR3 has 14 residues. CDR3 region: CASRKGAGGDTQYF. The CDR3 DNA reads TGTGCCAGCCGTAAGGGGGCCGGTGGAGATACGCAGTATTTT.

The CDR3 bases are TGCAGCGTTGGTCGGATCACTGAAGCTTTCTTT. Its translation is CSVGRITEAFF. The rearrangement joins TRBV29-1 to TRBJ1-1, with D unclear. This CDR3 has 11 residues. Germline V gene data show CDR1 as SQVTM and CDR2 as ANQGSEA. Trimming removed 4 bases at V and 4 bases at J, with 7 bases between.